The 6 T cell receptor beta chains listed next were all sequenced from one sample in a study of glioma-infiltrating T cells. Using RNA template, CDR3s of TCR alpha and beta were amplified with iRepertoire arm-PCR. TCRdb ran MiXCR on the multiplex PCR reads and lists one entry per CDR3 protein. The sample carries about 180,000 distinct CDR3 sequences, around 40% recorded once. Sequenced material: glioma tissue, nonneoplastic brain tissue, or PBMCs (not recorded which). The source is a human donor with low-grade glioma or glioblastoma, undergoing nonglioma brain surgery, or in good health (not recorded which).

V usage is TRBV10-3 and J usage is TRBJ2-3; possible D gene TRBD2, 5 bases. This CDR3 region has 15 residues. Trimming left V 0 bases short and J 3 bases short, with 10 bases between. Germline-derived CDR1 and CDR2 are ENHRY and SYGVKD. CDR3 sequence reads: CAISESRAQTDTQYF. CDR3 sequence (DNA): TGTGCCATCAGTGAGTCGAGGGCGCAAACAGATACGCAGTATTTT.

This clonotype appeared many times. This chain connects TRBV27 to TRBJ1-2; 7 bases align to TRBD1. This CDR3 region has 15 residues. The germline gives CDR1 MNHEY, CDR2 SMNVEV (reference sequence). V dropped 5 bases and J dropped 4; count of bases not matched to a gene: 10. The CDR3 DNA is TGTGCCAGCAGTATCGCCTCAGACAGGGTCTATGGCTACACCTTC. This gives the protein CASSIASDRVYGYTF.

Points on this clonotype: A read error may be the cause here, since a much bigger clone is one base away. The chain couples TRBV3-1 to TRBJ2-1; no reliable D call. The CDR3 spans 12 residues. Germline CDR1 LGHDT, CDR2 YNNKEL (reference sequence). Here the CDR3 DNA reads TGTGCCAGCAGCCAAGATTTAAATGACCAGTTCTTC. Protein sequence: CASSQDLNDQFF.

With respect to this clonotype: The junction shows a germline mismatch at one end, possibly a read error. This sequence joins TRBV7-8 and TRBJ2-1, with 9 bases aligning to TRBD1. CDR3 size: 15 residues. Germline V gene data show CDR1 as SGHVS and CDR2 as FQNEAQ. CDR3 nucleotides: TGCGCCAGCAGCTTGGTACCGGGACAGGGCGCAATATGGTTCTTC. It is translated as CASSLVPGQGAIWFF.

On this clonotype: This may arise from a read error, as a much more abundant clone is one base away. The chain joins TRBV27 to TRBJ2-1; perhaps TRBD2 as D (7 bases). The CDR3 is made up of 15 amino acids. Germline values: CDR1 MNHEY, CDR2 SMNVEV (reference sequence). In nucleotides, the CDR3 is TGTGACAGCAGTCACCAGGGGAGGGTTGTGGATGAGCAGTTCTTC. Its translation: CDSSHQGRVVDEQFF.

This clonotype was counted at least ten times. This sequence joins TRBV19 and TRBJ2-3; 8 bases are shared with TRBD2. V shed 3 bases and J 2 bases; nucleotides not matched to a gene: 4. CDR3 length: 15 amino acids. Per germline, CDR1 LNHDA and CDR2 SQIVND (reference sequence). CDR3 nucleotide sequence: TGTGCCAGTAGTATTGGACTAGCCTTCACAGATACGCAGTATTTT. It encodes CASSIGLAFTDTQYF.